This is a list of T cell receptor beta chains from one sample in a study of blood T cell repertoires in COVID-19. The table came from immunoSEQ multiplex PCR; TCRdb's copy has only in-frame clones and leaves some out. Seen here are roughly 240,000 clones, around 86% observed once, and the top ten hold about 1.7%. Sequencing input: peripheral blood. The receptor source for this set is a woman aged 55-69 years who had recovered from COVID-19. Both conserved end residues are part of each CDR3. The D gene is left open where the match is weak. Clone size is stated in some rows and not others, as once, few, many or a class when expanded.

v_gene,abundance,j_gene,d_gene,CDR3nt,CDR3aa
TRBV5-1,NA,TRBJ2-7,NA,TGCGCCAGCAGCTTGGACAGACCAACCTACGAGCAGTACTTC,CASSLDRPTYEQYF
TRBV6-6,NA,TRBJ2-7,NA,TGTGCCAGCAGAATCCGGGACTTAGGGTACGAGCAGTACTTC,CASRIRDLGYEQYF
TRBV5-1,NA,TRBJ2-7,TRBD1,TGCGCCAGCAGTTCTACAGGGGATCCCTACGAGCAGTACTTC,CASSSTGDPYEQYF
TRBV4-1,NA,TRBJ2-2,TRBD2,TGCGCCAGCAGACGAACTAGCGGGGGGGCCACCGGGGAGCTGTTTTTT,CASRRTSGGATGELFF
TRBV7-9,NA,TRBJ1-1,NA,TGTGCCAGCAGCTTAGGCCTAAATGATGAAGCTTTCTTT,CASSLGLNDEAFF
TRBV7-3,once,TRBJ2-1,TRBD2,TGTGCCAGCAGCTTCCTCGGGGGGGAACACAATGAGCAGTTCTTC,CASSFLGGEHNEQFF
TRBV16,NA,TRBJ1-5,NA,TGTGCCAGCAGCCAACGTGCCAGTGACAATCAGCCCCAGCATTTT,CASSQRASDNQPQHF
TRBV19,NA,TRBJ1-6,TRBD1,TGTGCCAGTAGTCTAGATGGACAGGGTAGCTCACCCCTCCACTTT,CASSLDGQGSSPLHF
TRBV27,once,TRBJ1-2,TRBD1,TGTGCCAGCAGTTTAGGGACAGCATATGGCTACACCTTC,CASSLGTAYGYTF
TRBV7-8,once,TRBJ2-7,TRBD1,TGTGCCAGCAGCTTAGGGCAGGGGGATTTCTACGAGCAGTACTTC,CASSLGQGDFYEQYF
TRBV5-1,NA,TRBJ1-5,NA,TGCGCCAGCAGCTTAGGGGGGGGCGGTCAGCCCCAGCATTTT,CASSLGGGGQPQHF
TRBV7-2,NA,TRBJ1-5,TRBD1,TGTGCCAGCAGCTCAAGACAGGGGGTGGTGCAGCCCCAGCATTTT,CASSSRQGVVQPQHF
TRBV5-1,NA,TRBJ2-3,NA,TGCGCCAGCAGCTTGGAGGTGCAGGGAACCACAGATACGCAGTATTTT,CASSLEVQGTTDTQYF
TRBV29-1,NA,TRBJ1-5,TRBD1,TGCAGCGTTCTAGGACAGGGAAATCAGCCCCAGCATTTT,CSVLGQGNQPQHF
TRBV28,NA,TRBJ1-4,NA,TGTGCCACAGACAGGAGAAATGAAAAACTGTTTTTT,CATDRRNEKLFF
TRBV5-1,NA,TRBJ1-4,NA,TGCGCCAGCAGCTTAGGGGTCACCGCTAATGAAAAACTGTTTTTT,CASSLGVTANEKLFF
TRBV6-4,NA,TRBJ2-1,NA,TGTGCCAGCAGTGACTCCGGGACAACGAATGAGCAGTTCTTC,CASSDSGTTNEQFF